The clone carrying this TCR beta chain was observed at least ten times. The TCR beta CDR3 regions underwent amplification from RNA transcripts. RT-PCR in the first round used HTBI primers; a second-round multiplex PCR followed. Using its own MiXCR run on the multiplex PCR reads, TCRdb lists one record per CDR3 protein. The sample includes roughly 400,000 distinct CDR3 sequences, 15% of them seen just once. Hyperthyroidism was considered stable when no ophthalmopathy appeared within 18 months of follow-up. The source of the PBMCs was 10 ml of fresh peripheral blood. This sample is drawn from a study of Graves' ophthalmopathy and Graves' hyperthyroidism. From germline, CDR1 is LNHNV and CDR2 YYDKDF (reference sequence). V shed 3 bases and J shed 3 bases, with 9 bases lying between them. The CDR3 runs 13 residues.

The chain couples TRBV15 to TRBJ2-7; TRBD2 might be the D (5 bases). This TCR derives from a woman between 18 and 30 years old with stable Graves' hyperthyroidism. Sequences were obtained from peripheral blood. CDR3 amino acids: CATSSDYHYEQYF. The CDR3 DNA follows: TGTGCCACCAGCAGTGACTATCACTACGAGCAGTACTTC.